This TCR beta chain was captured by sequencing in a study of T cell responses to AZD1222 COVID-19 vaccine (dated by TCRdb to the early 2020s). For context, the study as a whole: AZD1222 recipients given second doses at about 4 weeks or at about 12 weeks were pooled, since spike-specific TCR depth and breadth were not found to differ between the two schedules. A total of approximately 240 trial participants underwent TCR sequencing, of whom some 200 had received two doses of AZD1222 and approximately 26 had received two doses of the MenACWY control vaccine. Trial participants were enrolled by age into 18-55, 56-69 and 70-plus year subgroups, with around 140, 26 and 57 TCR-sequenced participants respectively.

This clone was counted a single time. Its cognate antigen has yet to be identified. No much larger clonotype is one base removed from it; base qualities were not supplied. The intended sense of this specimen's time point label: baseline before first vaccination. The vaccinee samples were drawn from two UK trials, COV001 and COV002, one of which was a single-blind randomized controlled phase 2/3 trial testing AZD1222 (ChAdOx1 nCoV-19) in healthy adults. For TCRbeta chain sequencing, PBMC samples from trial participants were taken at day 0 and at day 28 after the second dose. The CDR3 regions of human TCRbeta chains were analyzed by immunosequencing. In the original analysis: Repertoire TCRs were checked for matches against a reference library of SARS-CoV-2-specific TCRs that had been generated using the MIRA antigen-specificity platform. Breadth was defined as the fraction of unique TCRs that were SARS-CoV-2-associated. Depth was defined as the fraction of total T cells that were SARS-CoV-2-associated. Using the MIRA data, every spike-specific TCR was mapped to the spike region that the TCR reacted to and assigned to either a CD4 or a CD8 class. Log10-transformed breadth and depth values were compared by one-way ANOVA with Sidak's multiple comparisons tests. TCRdb's version of the immuneACCESS table is confined to in-frame rearrangements and falls short of the full clone set. An unresolved V gene accounts for under half of the shortfall where checked; the remainder is of unknown origin. That table supplies the V and J calls and clone size; D and trimming were determined from the DNA. For this sample the table gives some 150,000 clones, of which roughly 91% were detected only once. The ten largest clones represent approximately 1.8% of the sample.

Paper-wide results and their limitations: Reportedly, almost half of the unique spike-specific TCRs recognized epitopes lying outside the regions that are mutated in the B.1.351 and B.1.1.7 variants. The vaccine-associated CD4 TCRs covered the entire spike protein, and the dominant responses fell in regions 160-218 and 743-854. Because no day 14 peak-response samples were available, repertoires were characterized only after the peak T cell response. Spike-specific TCR breadth and depth rose significantly after two AZD1222 doses compared with day 0 and with MenACWY recipients. Conclusions about previously exposed vaccinees are limited, since just five or six AZD1222 recipients were seropositive for SARS-CoV-2 at baseline. In the small 56-69-year group, the increase in depth fell short of significance, most likely because of low power. Participants were mostly white British and included more females than males, and it was suggested by the authors that clonal diversity may have been underestimated.

This receptor was identified in an adult in good health. Specimen: peripheral blood, collected on day 0 of AZD1222 vaccination.

Read as DNA, the sequence is TGTGCCAGCAGTTTATCCCTTAGCGGTACCCAGTACTTC. Its product reads: CASSLSLSGTQYF. The chain is made from TRBV27 and TRBJ2-5; matching of 6 bases hints at TRBD2 as the D gene. The CDR3 contains 13 residues, cysteine and phenylalanine counted. CDR3 DNA only is kept here, 39 bases in frame from base 1. The V end loses 0 bases and the J end loses 8 bases, and a stretch of 10 bases separates them. Based on the germline V gene (reference sequence), the CDR1 and CDR2 sequences are MNHEY and SMNVEV.